Below, 8 T cell receptor beta chains from the same sample are listed, as sequenced in a study of blood T cell repertoires in COVID-19. TCRdb's copy holds only in-frame clones and misses some; the assay was immunoSEQ multiplex PCR. The profile shows under 300,000 clones, about 90% of them singletons. The sequenced sample consisted of peripheral blood. These receptors were collected from a man in his 60s with acute or convalescent COVID-19.

This clone was counted once. V is TRBV28 and J is TRBJ1-1, with a tentative D call TRBD1 (6 bases). V was cut by 5 bases and J by 1 base, with 14 bases left in between. Germline CDR1 reads MDHEN; CDR2 reads SYDVKM. This CDR3 comprises 15 residues. The CDR3 reads CASSPRGASNTEAFF. The CDR3 DNA is TGTGCCAGCAGTCCCCGGGGGGCTTCGAACACTGAAGCTTTCTTT.

The chain joins TRBV5-5 to TRBJ2-2, with TRBD1 matching over 10 bases. The CDR3 loop spans 17 amino acids. Per germline, CDR1 SGHKS and CDR2 YYEKEE (reference sequence). Germline trimming cut 5 bases from V and 0 bases from J; bases unmatched to any gene: 7. The CDR3 DNA follows: TGTGCCAGCAGTCCCTCTGGGACAGGGGCGAACACCGGGGAGCTGTTTTTT. This sequence encodes CASSPSGTGANTGELFF.

The chain is built from TRBV5-1 and TRBJ2-7; a possible D gene is TRBD2 (6 bases). The CDR3 has 16 residues. Germline V gene data show CDR1 as SGHRS and CDR2 as YFSETQ. V was trimmed by 0 bases and J by 0 bases, leaving 13 bases between them. The CDR3 DNA is TGCGCCAGCAGCTTGGGGGGTCCTAGCGTCTCCTACGAGCAGTACTTC. The encoded protein is CASSLGGPSVSYEQYF.

The gene calls are TRBV10-3 and TRBJ2-2, with D uncertain. The ends were cut back, 5 bases at V and 1 base at J, with 5 bases in the middle. Germline V gene data show CDR1 as ENHRY and CDR2 as SYGVKD. The CDR3 has 13 amino acids. The CDR3 DNA reads as TGTGCCATCAGTACGGGGAACACCGGGGAGCTGTTTTTT. Translation: CAISTGNTGELFF.

CDR3 sequence reads: CASSLARGEGYTF. The CDR3, as DNA: TGCGCCAGCAGCTTGGCCCGTGGAGAAGGCTACACCTTC. The V gene is TRBV5-1, the J gene TRBJ1-2, with no clear D. The CDR3 length is 13 residues. Deletions cut 0 bases from V and 8 bases from J, with 11 bases between. The V gene's germline CDR1 is SGHRS and CDR2 YFSETQ.

This sequence joins TRBV24-1 and TRBJ2-7; a possible D gene is TRBD1 (6 bases). Trimming left V 4 bases short and J 3 bases short, with 12 bases between. CDR1 and CDR2 (germline): KGHDR, SFDVKD. The CDR3 totals 14 residues. The chain's CDR3 is CATSDPGTNYEQYF. CDR3 nucleotides: TGTGCCACCAGTGACCCCGGGACAAACTACGAGCAGTACTTC.

In this sample, this clone turned up once. CDR3 protein: CASSPTRDRNQPQHF. Here the CDR3 DNA reads TGTGCCAGCAGCCCCACTAGGGACAGAAATCAGCCCCAGCATTTT. The chain combines TRBV6-5 with TRBJ1-5; 7 positions agree with TRBD1. The CDR3 totals 15 residues. J lost 4 bases, V lost 6 bases, and 9 bases had no gene match. Germline loops: CDR1 MNHEY, CDR2 SVGAGI.

The chain links TRBV27 to TRBJ2-1, with 15 bases that match TRBD2. Germline values: CDR1 MNHEY, CDR2 SMNVEV (reference sequence). The CDR3 contains 15 residues. V dropped 6 bases and J dropped 6; count of bases not matched to a gene: 3. CDR3 region: CASRLGLAGGNEQFF. The DNA of the CDR3 is TGTGCCAGCAGACTGGGACTAGCGGGAGGCAATGAGCAGTTCTTC.